The 16 T cell receptor beta chains below were found in one sample sequenced in a study of blood T cell repertoires in COVID-19. Assay: immunoSEQ multiplex PCR; the TCRdb copy retains only in-frame clones and omits some. The profile shows roughly 20,000 clones, approximately 85% of them singletons. The sample taken for sequencing was peripheral blood. These receptors all come from a human donor with active COVID-19. The donor label of this sample is uncertain.

This chain connects TRBV18 to TRBJ1-3, with 8 bases matching TRBD1. With 3 bases clipped from V and 2 bases from J, the junction kept 3 bases outside the gene matches. Germline values: CDR1 KGHSH, CDR2 LQKENI. The CDR3 loop spans 15 amino acids. The CDR3 protein is CASSPGTGPGNTIYF. The CDR3 bases are TGTGCCAGCTCACCCGGGACAGGCCCTGGAAACACCATATATTTT.

The chain links TRBV18 to TRBJ2-5, with a weak D call TRBD2 (5 bases). Germline values: CDR1 KGHSH, CDR2 LQKENI. V gave up 3 bases and J gave up 4 bases, with 12 bases separating them. The CDR3 sequence is 14 residues long. The CDR3 DNA is TGTGCCAGCTCACCCCCGGCGGGCCCAGAGACCCAGTACTTC. Translated: CASSPPAGPETQYF.

This clone has only a few counts. The CDR3 nucleotides are TGTGCCAGCAGCTTAGGGACAGGGGAGGATCAGCCCCAGCATTTT. This gives the protein CASSLGTGEDQPQHF. V gene TRBV7-2 combines with J gene TRBJ1-5; 9 nucleotides align to TRBD1. CDR3 length: 15 amino acids. Germline CDR1 reads SGHTA; CDR2 reads FQGNSA. V lost 1 base and J lost 5; bases outside the gene matches: 3.

The rearrangement uses TRBV7-3 and TRBJ2-2, with D tentatively TRBD1 (5 bases). V lost 4 bases and J 4 bases, leaving 7 bases between the germline ends. Per the germline V gene, CDR1 is SGHTA and CDR2 is FQGTGA. CDR3 length: 13 residues. This chain's CDR3 is CASSSTVTGELFF. In nucleotides, the CDR3 is TGTGCCAGCAGCTCGACAGTCACCGGGGAGCTGTTTTTT.

This clone was seen once. The chain combines TRBV2 with TRBJ1-2, with 11 bases identical to TRBD1. The CDR3 is made up of 15 amino acids. Trimming cost V 7 bases and J 5 bases; bases outside gene matches: 9. Germline CDR1 SNHLY, CDR2 FYNNEI. The CDR3 spells CASTTDRGRLYGYTF. The CDR3 region has the DNA TGTGCCAGCACCACGGACAGGGGGCGACTATATGGCTACACCTTC.

The rearrangement links TRBV7-2 to TRBJ2-7; TRBD2 agrees at 8 bases. V lost 5 bases to trimming and J lost 1 base; unmatched junction nucleotides: 4. Germline V gene sequence: CDR1 SGHTA, CDR2 FQGNSA. The CDR3 contains 14 residues. This chain's CDR3 is CASSATSGSYEQYF. CDR3 DNA sequence: TGTGCCAGCAGCGCCACTAGCGGTTCCTACGAGCAGTACTTC.

The chain uses TRBV11-2 and TRBJ2-1; D is perhaps TRBD2 (6 bases). CDR3 length equals 15 residues. Germline CDR1 reads SGHAT; CDR2 reads FQNNGV. Trimming left V 1 base short and J 10 bases short, with 17 bases between. The CDR3 loop reads CASSLGIGLAREQFF. The CDR3, as DNA: TGTGCCAGCAGCTTAGGTATCGGCCTAGCGAGAGAGCAGTTCTTC.

This clone was picked up one time. This chain links TRBV18 with TRBJ2-1; 11 positions match TRBD2. V lost 4 bases, J lost 4 bases, and 15 bases stayed unmatched. The CDR3 runs to 19 residues. From germline, CDR1 is KGHSH and CDR2 LQKENI. The CDR3, as DNA: TGTGCCAGCTCACTTACCTCTTCGCCGACTAGCGGGGCTTACAATGAGCAGTTCTTC. It specifies CASSLTSSPTSGAYNEQFF.

V and J are TRBV9 and TRBJ2-1, with 14 positions matching TRBD2. J lost 5 bases, V lost 4 bases, and 8 bases had no gene match. CDR1 and CDR2 from the germline V gene are SGDLS and YYNGEE. The CDR3 contains 17 residues. The CDR3 loop is CASSTGTSGSLHNEQFF. The DNA of the CDR3 is TGTGCCAGCAGCACTGGGACTAGCGGGAGCTTGCACAATGAGCAGTTCTTC.

This sequence joins TRBV28 and TRBJ1-5, with D possibly being TRBD1 (5 bases). Germline V gene data show CDR1 as MDHEN and CDR2 as SYDVKM. The CDR3 has 12 amino acids. V lost 8 bases and J 7 bases, leaving 12 bases between the germline ends. DNA for the CDR3: TGTGCCAGCTCCCCGGGGGGACAGCCCCAGCATTTT. It specifies CASSPGGQPQHF.

The J gene is TRBJ1-4, the V gene TRBV25-1; D uncertain. CDR1 is MGHDK, CDR2 SYGVNS, per germline. V lost 6 bases to trimming and J lost 10 bases, with 9 bases between them. The CDR3 contains 11 residues. CDR3 residues: CASRAEGKLFF. Written as DNA, the CDR3 is TGTGCCAGCAGGGCCGAGGGAAAACTGTTTTTT. Looking up the rest from reference TRBV25-1 and TRBJ1-4 gives the full variable domain: EADIYQTPRYLVIGTGKKITLECSQTMGHDKMYWYQQDPGMELHLIHYSYGVNSTEKGDLSSESTVSRIRTEHFPLTLESARPSHTSQYLCASRAEGKLFFGSGTQLSVL.

The J gene is TRBJ2-3, the V gene TRBV11-2, with 11 bases identical to TRBD2. The V gene end was trimmed by 5 bases and the J gene end by 2 bases; junction bases not matched to a gene: 6. The germline gives CDR1 SGHAT, CDR2 FQNNGV. The CDR3 is 16 residues long. DNA of the CDR3: TGTGCCAGCAGCCCTCGACTAGCGGGACCCACAGATACGCAGTATTTT. Its translation: CASSPRLAGPTDTQYF.

V is TRBV7-9 and J is TRBJ2-5; the D gene is possibly TRBD1 (6 bases). Trimming took 4 bases from V and 2 from J, leaving 8 bases between them. Germline V gene data show CDR1 as SEHNR and CDR2 as FQNEAQ (reference sequence). This CDR3 has 13 amino acids. DNA for the CDR3: TGTGCCAGCAGCTGGGACACTCAAGAGACCCAGTACTTC. Its translation is CASSWDTQETQYF.

The chain employs TRBV5-6 and TRBJ2-3, with 7 nucleotides matching TRBD2. Germline assignment: CDR1 SGHDT and CDR2 YYEEEE. V dropped 3 bases and J dropped 3; count of bases not matched to a gene: 10. This CDR3 region has 16 residues. The CDR3 region is CASSSWRGRLTDTQYF. The CDR3 DNA reads TGTGCCAGCAGCTCCTGGCGGGGGAGACTAACAGATACGCAGTATTTT. The variable domain in full, with the rest retrieved from reference TRBV5-6 and TRBJ2-3, is DAGVTQSPTHLIKTRGQQVTLRCSPKSGHDTVSWYQQALGQGPQFIFQYYEEEERQRGNFPDRFSGHQFPNYSSELNVNALLLGDSALYLCASSSWRGRLTDTQYFGPGTRLTVL.

The chain carries TRBV19 and TRBJ2-7; TRBD1 aligns across 7 bases. Germline V gene data show CDR1 as LNHDA and CDR2 as SQIVND (reference sequence). The CDR3 sequence is 15 residues long. V was pared by 1 base and J by 8 bases, with 11 bases of the junction left unmatched. This CDR3 is CASSIVGQPTTQQYF. For the CDR3, the DNA is TGTGCCAGTAGTATAGTGGGACAGCCCACTACACAGCAGTACTTC.

The chain links TRBV19 to TRBJ2-2; D is ambiguous. The ends were cut back, 3 bases at V and 3 bases at J, with 11 bases in the middle. The CDR3 has 15 residues. CDR1 is LNHDA and CDR2 is SQIVND in the germline V gene (reference sequence). CDR3 protein: CASSMEWMDTGELFF. CDR3 coding DNA: TGTGCCAGTAGTATGGAGTGGATGGACACCGGGGAGCTGTTTTTT.